This is a list of T cell receptor beta chains from one sample in a study of cytomegalovirus exposure and HLA in healthy donors. The table came from immunoSEQ multiplex PCR; TCRdb's copy has only in-frame clones and leaves some out. The sample consists of more than 90,000 clones, around 73% of them appearing once. Sequenced: PBMCs. Receptors were obtained from a middle-aged woman in good health and CMV-seropositive. Each CDR3 is given with its conserved first and last residue. The D gene is left open where the match is weak. The size entry is marked missing in some rows and otherwise reads once, few, many or a size class.

cdr3_aa | cdr3_nt | d_call | v_call | clone_size | j_call
CAISEHLAGGKDTQYF | TGTGCCATCAGTGAACACCTAGCGGGAGGAAAAGATACGCAGTATTTT | TRBD2 | TRBV10-3 | . | TRBJ2-3
CASSDGAVNEQFF | TGTGCCAGCAGTGACGGTGCGGTCAATGAGCAGTTCTTC | . | TRBV6-4 | few | TRBJ2-1
CAISERGIPSSYNEQFF | TGTGCCATCAGTGAGAGGGGGATTCCGAGCTCCTACAATGAGCAGTTCTTC | . | TRBV10-3 | . | TRBJ2-1
CASSLGGWTSGSSEKTQYF | TGTGCCAGCAGCTTAGGGGGGTGGACTAGCGGGAGTTCCGAGAAGACCCAGTACTTC | TRBD2 | TRBV7-4 | few | TRBJ2-5
CATSRDPATSGGYTF | TGTGCCACCAGCAGAGATCCCGCCACTTCGGGTGGCTACACCTTC | . | TRBV15 | . | TRBJ1-2
CASSHLLSVLQETQYF | TGTGCCAGCAGCCATCTACTTAGCGTTTTACAAGAGACCCAGTACTTC | . | TRBV16 | . | TRBJ2-5
CASSLQTGGVDGYTF | TGTGCCAGCAGCTTACAGACAGGGGGGGTTGATGGCTACACCTTC | TRBD1 | TRBV7-6 | . | TRBJ1-2
CASSLGRTRALINTEAFF | TGTGCCAGCAGCCTAGGCCGTACTAGAGCGTTAATAAACACTGAAGCTTTCTTT | . | TRBV13 | few | TRBJ1-1
CASSERTTSEAFF | TGTGCCAGCAGTGAACGAACTACCTCTGAAGCTTTCTTT | . | TRBV6-4 | . | TRBJ1-1
CASSLNRRFQETQYF | TGTGCCAGCAGCTTAAACCGGAGGTTTCAAGAGACCCAGTACTTC | . | TRBV11-2 | few | TRBJ2-5
CASSPVPGTDQPQHF | TGTGCCAGCAGCCCTGTCCCCGGGACAGATCAGCCCCAGCATTTT | TRBD1 | TRBV28 | . | TRBJ1-5
CASGRAGGSVSGELFF | TGTGCCAGCGGTAGGGCGGGGGGATCAGTTTCCGGGGAGCTGTTTTTT | TRBD2 | TRBV6-6 | . | TRBJ2-2
CASSTGTANEKLFF | TGTGCCAGTAGTACCGGGACAGCAAATGAAAAACTGTTTTTT | TRBD1 | TRBV19 | few | TRBJ1-4
CASSFGGGYEQYF | TGTGCCAGCAGTTTTGGCGGGGGCTACGAGCAGTACTTC | TRBD2 | TRBV28 | . | TRBJ2-7
CASRTGATGANVLTF | TGTGCCAGCAGAACAGGGGCGACTGGGGCCAACGTCCTGACTTTC | TRBD1 | TRBV2 | few | TRBJ2-6
CATSRDLGVGELFF | TGTGCCACCAGCAGAGATTTAGGGGTCGGGGAGCTGTTTTTT | . | TRBV15 | . | TRBJ2-2
CASISSGTGHSGANVLTF | TGTGCCAGCATCTCCTCCGGGACAGGCCACTCTGGGGCCAACGTCCTGACTTTC | TRBD1 | TRBV5-8 | . | TRBJ2-6
CASSSPGLASEQYF | TGTGCCAGCAGCTCTCCGGGACTAGCGAGCGAGCAGTACTTC | TRBD2 | TRBV7-6 | . | TRBJ2-7
CASIPERGTRELFF | TGTGCCAGCATCCCCGAGCGGGGGACTCGCGAACTGTTTTTT | . | TRBV2 | . | TRBJ1-4
CSVAKGHPNTEAFF | TGCAGCGTTGCTAAGGGACATCCGAACACTGAAGCTTTCTTT | . | TRBV29-1 | . | TRBJ1-1
CASSQSTVTDTQYF | TGTGCCAGCAGTCAATCCACTGTCACAGATACGCAGTATTTT | . | TRBV28 | . | TRBJ2-3
CSAHRGETQYF | TGCAGCGCCCATAGGGGGGAGACCCAGTACTTC | . | TRBV29-1 | . | TRBJ2-5
CASSLGQRQETQYF | TGTGCCAGCAGCTTGGGGCAGAGGCAAGAGACCCAGTACTTC | . | TRBV5-6 | . | TRBJ2-5
CASSGTGARSTGELFF | TGCGCCAGCAGCGGAACAGGGGCGCGATCCACCGGGGAGCTGTTTTTT | TRBD1 | TRBV5-1 | . | TRBJ2-2